A selection of T cell receptor beta chains follows, all from one sample in a study of cytomegalovirus exposure and HLA in healthy donors. Some clones are missing from TCRdb's copy, which holds only in-frame ones; the method was immunoSEQ multiplex PCR. In all, the sample yields tens of thousands of clones. The sequenced sample consisted of PBMCs. Every receptor here comes from a woman between 40 and 55 years old in good health and CMV-seronegative. Each CDR3 is given with its conserved first and last residue. The D gene is left open where the match is weak.

j_call v_call d_call cdr3_nt cdr3_aa
TRBJ2-7 TRBV4-1 NA TGCGCCAGCAGGGCCAGCGCTAGAACGGCCCCCTACGAGCAGTACTTC CASRASARTAPYEQYF
TRBJ1-6 TRBV18 TRBD1 TGTGCCAGCTCCCCGGGACAGAAAAATTCACCCCTACACTTT CASSPGQKNSPLHF
TRBJ1-1 TRBV7-6 NA TGTGCCAGCAGCTCTCAGGGTGGCACTGAAGCTTTCTTT CASSSQGGTEAFF
TRBJ1-4 TRBV30 TRBD1 TGTGCCTGGAACAGGGGGCTTCGAGGAAAACTGTTTTTT CAWNRGLRGKLFF
TRBJ1-5 TRBV6-6 NA TGTGCCAGCAGGCCGACGACTATTCGGCCCCAGCATTTT CASRPTTIRPQHF
TRBJ2-1 TRBV7-3 TRBD2 TGTGCCAGCAGCTCACTAGCGGGGGGGTACAATGAGCAGTTCTTC CASSSLAGGYNEQFF
TRBJ2-3 TRBV9 NA TGTGCCAGCAGCGTAGGAGTAGAAGATACGCAGTATTTT CASSVGVEDTQYF
TRBJ1-1 TRBV30 NA TGTGCCTGGGGCAAAGGGGACACTGAAGCTTTCTTT CAWGKGDTEAFF
TRBJ1-3 TRBV18 TRBD1 TGTGCCAGCTCACCACCAAACAGGGGGCTGGAAGGAAACACCATATATTTT CASSPPNRGLEGNTIYF
TRBJ1-1 TRBV5-6 NA TGTGCCAGCAGCTTAAGGACAGTCATGAACACTGAAGCTTTCTTT CASSLRTVMNTEAFF
TRBJ2-7 TRBV2 TRBD1 TGTGCCAGCAGTGAAAGAAGGACAGGGCGACGGGACGAGCAGTACTTC CASSERRTGRRDEQYF
TRBJ1-6 TRBV6-6 TRBD1 TGTGCCAGCAGTTACGGCCCAGGGGGCGAATCACCCCTCCACTTT CASSYGPGGESPLHF
TRBJ2-3 TRBV7-2 TRBD2 TGTGCCAGCAGCCCACGACTTATAGCGGGGGGGCCCTCAGATACGCAGTATTTT CASSPRLIAGGPSDTQYF
TRBJ2-5 TRBV19 NA TGTGCCAGTAGTATAGGGACAGCGAAAGAGACCCAGTACTTC CASSIGTAKETQYF
TRBJ1-1 TRBV29-1 NA TGCAGCGTATCAGACAAGCTCACTGAAGCTTTCTTT CSVSDKLTEAFF
TRBJ1-2 TRBV5-1 TRBD1 TGCGCCAGCAGCATCCAGGGGGCCTCTGGCTACACCTTC CASSIQGASGYTF